One and the same sample provided the 2 T cell receptor beta chains below, sequenced in a study of regulatory T cells in long-lasting Graves disease. The time point is: persistent/refractory GD, antithyroid drugs over 5 years with positive TRAb. Making the TCR library involved RNA that had been extracted from PBMCs. For TCR beta, libraries came from iRepertoire HTBI primers and Arm-PCR of CDR3 regions. MiXCR, run by TCRdb on the multiplex PCR reads, gives a single entry per CDR3 protein. The sample records over 650,000 distinct CDR3 sequences, approximately 31% being singletons. The sample here was peripheral blood mononuclear cells (PBMCs), taken when the disease was refractory, from a patient treated with antithyroid drugs. These receptors were obtained from a female donor with Graves disease.

Details on this clonotype: This likely reflects a read error, since a far larger clone is one base away. The CDR3 does not close with the conserved phenylalanine or tryptophan, likely indicating a read error. The chain carries TRBV15 and TRBJ2-7; 9 bases agree with TRBD2. With V trimmed by 10 bases and J by 5 bases, 12 bases remained unmatched. This CDR3 has 14 residues. Per germline, CDR1 LNHNV and CDR2 YYDKDF (reference sequence). CDR3 sequence: CASRMGLALDEQYL. CDR3 sequence (DNA): TGTGCCAGCAGGATGGGACTAGCTCTCGACGAGCAGTACCTC.

This clonotype was detected ten times or more. This chain links TRBV11-3 with TRBJ2-7; 7 nucleotides line up with TRBD1. There are 14 residues in the CDR3. With 6 bases clipped from V and 0 bases from J, the junction kept 5 bases outside the gene matches. Germline V gene lookup returns CDR1 SGHNT and CDR2 YENEEA. This chain's CDR3 is CASSPRTGSYEQYF. The CDR3 DNA follows: TGTGCCAGCAGTCCTAGGACAGGCTCCTACGAGCAGTACTTC.